This T cell receptor beta chain was obtained from a study of blood T cell repertoires in COVID-19. Study-wide background: Material from acute and convalescent COVID-19 was sourced from the United States, Italy and Spain. Sources were T cells, B-cell-depleted T cells, or PBMCs; the material itself was cDNA or gDNA.

Germline CDR1 reads DFQATT; CDR2 reads SNEGSKA (reference sequence). Trimming removed 3 bases from V and 1 base from J, with 10 bases in between. CDR3 length equals 14 residues. In this sample, this clone turned up once. Authors' processing steps: Quantification of nucleated cells was approximated via reference gene primer amplification. TCRdb keeps only in-frame clones here, not all; method: immunoSEQ multiplex PCR. V, J and clone size were drawn from that table, and D and trimming were deduced from the DNA. This sample has 90,000 or so clones, with roughly 90% found just once. The sample was peripheral blood. V and J are TRBV20-1 and TRBJ1-5; D not certain. The TCR sequence derives from an older woman with acute or convalescent COVID-19. The CDR3 region has the DNA TGCAGTGCTAGTTCGCGAGTCAGCAATCAGCCCCAGCATTTT. Translation: CSASSRVSNQPQHF.